This TCR beta chain was profiled in a study of PD-1 blockade in classical Hodgkin lymphoma. Study information: Nivolumab 3 mg/kg was given intravenously every 2 weeks. Overall study results and limits: Among the patients, those starting nivolumab under 1 year after ASCT were excluded. Whoever responded completely had baseline diversity much like that seen in newly diagnosed patients.

Repertoires were generated with immunoSEQ multiplex PCR, while TCRdb's copy carries only in-frame clones and drops some. The sample yields about 97,000 clones, 80% to 85% seen once. Germline V gene lookup returns CDR1 SGDLS and CDR2 YYNGEE. This CDR3 has 14 amino acids. The V end lost 2 bases, the J end lost 1 base, and 9 bases lay between the germline ends. Notes on this clone: Its antigen is unidentified.

Every patient experienced relapse after autologous stem cell transplantation, and brentuximab vedotin exposure varied. The specimen comprised peripheral blood mononuclear cells (PBMCs), sampled at baseline. The rearrangement joins TRBV9 to TRBJ1-1, with D maybe TRBD1 (6 bases). The clonotype was recovered from a human donor with classical Hodgkin lymphoma. The chain's CDR3 is CASSVGHGNTEAFF. The CDR3 DNA reads as TGTGCCAGCAGCGTGGGACACGGGAACACTGAAGCTTTCTTT. The full variable domain, with the rest looked up from reference TRBV9 and TRBJ1-1, is DSGVTQTPKHLITATGQRVTLRCSPRSGDLSVYWYQQSLDQGLQFLIQYYNGEERAKGNILERFSAQQFPDLHSELNLSSLELGDSALYFCASSVGHGNTEAFFGQGTRLTVV.